The present TCR beta chain was sequenced within a study of shared clonotypes between healthy human individuals. Study-wide background: Per donor, CD8 memory used one plate, CD8 naive used two, CD4 memory used three and CD4 naive used three.

A single count supports this clone. Other DNA sequences in the sample encode the same CDR3. Data came from immunoSEQ multiplex PCR; TCRdb stores just in-frame clones and leaves some out. The table shows 2 million to 3 million clones, with 80% to 95% occurring only once. CDR3 length equals 14 residues. The V end was cut by 4 bases, the J end by 0 bases, with 8 bases between. CDR1 and CDR2 from the germline V gene are SGHDT and YYEEEE. The genes are TRBV5-6 and TRBJ2-1; a weak D match, TRBD2 (5 bases). What was sequenced was naive CD4+ T cells from PBMCs. Subset reported: CD45RA+ positively selected. The TCR sequence derives from a man aged 18 to 30 in good health. Some clones in this sample may be carry-over from other donors' samples. CDR3 sequence (DNA): TGTGCCAGCAGCCGTCGGGGCTCCTACAATGAGCAGTTCTTC. It is translated as CASSRRGSYNEQFF.